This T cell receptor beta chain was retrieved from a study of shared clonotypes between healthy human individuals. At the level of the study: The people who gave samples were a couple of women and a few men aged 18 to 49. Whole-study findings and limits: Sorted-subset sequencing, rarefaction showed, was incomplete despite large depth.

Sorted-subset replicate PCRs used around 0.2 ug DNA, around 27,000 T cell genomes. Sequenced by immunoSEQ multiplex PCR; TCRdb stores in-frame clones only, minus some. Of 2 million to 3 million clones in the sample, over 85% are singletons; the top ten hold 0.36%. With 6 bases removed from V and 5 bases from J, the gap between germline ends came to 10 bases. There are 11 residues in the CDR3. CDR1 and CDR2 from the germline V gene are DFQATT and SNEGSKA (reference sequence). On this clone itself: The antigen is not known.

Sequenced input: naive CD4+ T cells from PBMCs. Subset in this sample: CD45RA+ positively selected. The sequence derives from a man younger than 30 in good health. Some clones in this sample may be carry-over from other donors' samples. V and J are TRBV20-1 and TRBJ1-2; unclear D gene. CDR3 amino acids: CSAPALYGYTF. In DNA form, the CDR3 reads TGCAGTGCCCCGGCCCTTTATGGCTACACCTTC.